Listed here are 26 T cell receptor beta chains from one sample, sequenced in a study of T cells after yellow fever vaccination. Each CDR3 protein gets one entry after TCRdb re-called the 5' RACE reads with MiXCR. The table has approximately 300,000 distinct CDR3 sequences, about 9.5% seen once. This specimen was PBMCs, taken on the day of the first yellow fever vaccination. These receptors all stem from a young man who received the YFV17D yellow fever vaccine.

The sample holds a few counts of this clonotype. V is TRBV11-3 and J is TRBJ2-1; D is uncertain. In germline, CDR1 is SGHNT, CDR2 YENEEA. V dropped 5 bases and J dropped 0 bases, with 11 bases sitting between them. This CDR3 is built from 15 residues. Here the CDR3 reads CASSPRRSSYNEQFF. The CDR3 region has the DNA TGTGCCAGCAGCCCGCGGCGCAGCTCCTACAATGAGCAGTTCTTC.

This sequence joins TRBV6-1 and TRBJ2-2; D may correspond to TRBD1 or TRBD2 (5 bases each). Germline assignment: CDR1 MNHNS and CDR2 SASEGT. Trimming shortened V by 7 bases and J by 4 bases, and 10 bases separated the two germline ends. This CDR3 has 13 amino acids. CDR3 bases: TGTGCCAGCATCAAGGGGAGCACCGGGGAGCTGTTTTTT. It yields the protein CASIKGSTGELFF.

V and J are TRBV4-1 and TRBJ1-4; perhaps TRBD1 as D (5 bases). This CDR3 has 16 amino acids. CDR1 is MGHRA, CDR2 YSYEKL, per germline. V was shortened by 2 bases and J by 8 bases, with 18 bases between the two germline ends. CDR3 loop: CASSQTEGVRGEKLFF. The CDR3 nucleotides are TGCGCCAGCAGCCAAACGGAAGGGGTCCGGGGGGAAAAACTGTTTTTT.

The gene calls are TRBV6-5 and TRBJ1-5; D may be TRBD1 (6 bases). With 2 bases removed from V and 1 base from J, the gap between germline ends came to 9 bases. The CDR3 extends over 15 amino acids. Germline-derived CDR1 and CDR2 are MNHEY and SVGAGI. CDR3 loop: CASSYTGASNQPQHF. The CDR3 bases are TGTGCCAGCAGTTACACGGGGGCGAGCAATCAGCCCCAGCATTTT.

The gene calls are TRBV7-2 and TRBJ2-3; D perhaps matches TRBD2 (7 bases). V shed 11 bases and J shed 2 bases, with 11 bases lying between them. CDR1 SGHTA and CDR2 FQGNSA come from the germline V gene. The CDR3 is made up of 12 amino acids. CDR3 loop: CAGGGLTDTQYF. The CDR3 DNA is TGTGCCGGGGGGGGGCTCACAGATACGCAGTATTTT.

This clonotype was detected many times. This rearrangement joins TRBV19 to TRBJ2-2; D unclear. CDR1 is LNHDA and CDR2 is SQIVND in the germline V gene (reference sequence). Trimming took off 6 bases at V and 1 base at J, with 3 bases between the two ends. This CDR3 has 12 residues. In DNA, the CDR3 is TGTGCCAGTAGGGGGAACACCGGGGAGCTGTTTTTT. Translation: CASRGNTGELFF.

This clonotype turned up a few times. The J gene is TRBJ2-1, the V gene TRBV29-1; either TRBD1 or TRBD2 may supply D (5 bases each). Trimming left V 3 bases short and J 0 bases short, with 9 bases between. This CDR3 region has 14 residues. The germline gives CDR1 SQVTM, CDR2 ANQGSEA. The CDR3 spells CSVEGDVSYNEQFF. DNA for the CDR3: TGCAGCGTTGAGGGGGACGTCTCCTACAATGAGCAGTTCTTC.

The V and J genes are TRBV4-3 and TRBJ2-3; no clear D. Germline V gene lookup returns CDR1 LGHNA and CDR2 YSLEER. The CDR3 has 15 residues. Trimming shortened V by 0 bases and J by 3 bases, and 10 bases separated the two germline ends. The CDR3 loop is CASSQDQAATDTQYF. CDR3 in DNA: TGCGCCAGCAGCCAAGATCAGGCGGCAACAGATACGCAGTATTTT.

J is TRBJ2-3 and V is TRBV4-3, with TRBD1 identical over 7 bases. This CDR3 is 16 amino acids long. Trimming took 0 bases from V and 4 from J; bases not matched to a gene: 7. CDR1 and CDR2 from the germline V gene are LGHNA and YSLEER. This chain's CDR3 is CASSQEVEGGPDTQYF. The CDR3 coding sequence is TGCGCCAGCAGCCAAGAGGTGGAAGGGGGCCCAGATACGCAGTATTTT.

This clonotype showed up just a few times. CDR3: CASSRGQDAYEQYF. CDR3 sequence (DNA): TGTGCCAGTAGTAGGGGACAGGACGCCTACGAGCAGTACTTC. This chain uses TRBV19 with TRBJ2-7; the match to TRBD1 covers 8 bases. The germline CDR1 and CDR2 sequences are LNHDA and SQIVND (reference sequence). With V trimmed by 4 bases and J by 2 bases, 4 bases remained unmatched. This CDR3 spans 14 amino acids.

This clonotype was picked up a small number of times. The chain couples TRBV5-1 to TRBJ2-7, with 12 bases identical to TRBD2. Germline assignment: CDR1 SGHRS and CDR2 YFSETQ. V lost 3 bases to trimming and J lost 3 bases; unmatched junction nucleotides: 16. The CDR3 has 19 residues. The CDR3: CASSSHRRLAGDLGYEQYV. Here the CDR3 DNA reads TGCGCCAGCAGCTCCCACAGGAGACTAGCGGGGGACCTTGGCTACGAGCAGTACGTC.

The chain is built from TRBV4-1 and TRBJ2-2, with 8 bases lining up with TRBD1. CDR1 is MGHRA, CDR2 YSYEKL, per germline. The CDR3 covers 16 residues. V was pared by 3 bases and J by 1 base, with 4 bases of the junction left unmatched. The CDR3 nucleotides are TGCGCCAGCAGCCACGGCGGGACAGGGAACACCGGGGAGCTGTTTTTT. It yields the protein CASSHGGTGNTGELFF.

The chain couples TRBV18 to TRBJ1-2; 7 bases agree with TRBD1. CDR3 length equals 14 residues. Per germline, CDR1 KGHSH and CDR2 LQKENI. V was clipped by 3 bases and J by 5 bases; unmatched bases: 6. The CDR3 DNA is TGTGCCAGCTCACCTCAGCCGGGACAGTATGGCTACACCTTC. Translating gives CASSPQPGQYGYTF.

The V call is TRBV27, the J call TRBJ1-5; 9 bases align to TRBD1. CDR1 is MNHEY, CDR2 SMNVEV, per germline (reference sequence). The V and J ends lost 6 bases and 9 bases, in that order; junction bases with no gene match: 9. This CDR3 is built from 14 residues. In DNA, the CDR3 is TGTGCCAGCAGCAAGGGACAGGGTGGGTCGCCCCAGCATTTT. Encoded protein: CASSKGQGGSPQHF.

This chain links TRBV20-1 with TRBJ2-3, with a possible D match to TRBD1 (6 bases). The V and J ends lost 7 bases and 0 bases respectively, with 11 bases between them. Germline V gives CDR1 DFQATT, CDR2 SNEGSKA (reference sequence). This CDR3 contains 13 residues. The CDR3 reads CSDREPSTDTQYF. In DNA form, the CDR3 reads TGCAGTGACAGGGAACCTAGCACAGATACGCAGTATTTT.

The rearrangement joins TRBV6-5 to TRBJ2-2; TRBD2 aligns across 7 bases. The V gene end was trimmed by 4 bases and the J gene end by 4 bases; junction bases not matched to a gene: 6. The CDR3 runs to 15 residues. CDR1 and CDR2 from the germline V gene are MNHEY and SVGAGI. The CDR3 nucleotides read TGTGCCAGCAGTTTTAGCGGGTTGGCCACCGGGGAGCTGTTTTTT. Amino acid sequence: CASSFSGLATGELFF.

The table lists this clonotype with a few counts. The chain combines TRBV5-6 with TRBJ2-7, with D maybe TRBD2 (7 bases). Germline CDR1 is SGHDT and CDR2 is YYEEEE. Trimming took 4 bases from V and 5 from J, leaving 19 bases between them. The CDR3 length is 15 residues. The CDR3 sequence: CASSGRGGVEDEQYF. As DNA, the CDR3 is TGTGCCAGCAGCGGAAGGGGGGGAGTGGAAGACGAGCAGTACTTC. Combining the CDR3 with reference TRBV5-6 and TRBJ2-7 gives the whole variable domain DAGVTQSPTHLIKTRGQQVTLRCSPKSGHDTVSWYQQALGQGPQFIFQYYEEEERQRGNFPDRFSGHQFPNYSSELNVNALLLGDSALYLCASSGRGGVEDEQYFGPGTRLTVT.

The V call is TRBV11-2, the J call TRBJ2-1; 9 bases fit TRBD1. The CDR3 is 15 amino acids. Germline assignment: CDR1 SGHAT and CDR2 FQNNGV. After removal of 4 bases from V and 7 bases from J, the junction contained 8 bases not matched to a gene. The CDR3 sequence: CASSSGQGTLNEQFF. Written as DNA, the CDR3 is TGTGCCAGCAGCTCGGGACAGGGCACCCTAAATGAGCAGTTCTTC.

The rearrangement links TRBV19 to TRBJ2-3; TRBD1 is a possible D gene (6 bases). Trimming removed 5 bases at V and 2 bases at J, with 20 bases between. Germline V gene data show CDR1 as LNHDA and CDR2 as SQIVND (reference sequence). The CDR3 is 17 amino acids. The CDR3 coding sequence is TGTGCCAGTAGTTCATGGGAAAATCGGACAGCCACAGATACGCAGTATTTT. It specifies CASSSWENRTATDTQYF.

This clonotype has at least ten counts. The chain is built from TRBV5-1 and TRBJ2-1; D possibly corresponds to TRBD2 (6 bases). The CDR3 has 22 residues. In germline, CDR1 is SGHRS, CDR2 YFSETQ. V was cut by 1 base and J by 0 bases, with 29 bases left in between. The CDR3 nucleotides read TGCGCCAGCAGCTTGCGGGGGTATCAATCCCGTACTCTCATTACCTCCTACAATGAGCAGTTCTTC. It specifies CASSLRGYQSRTLITSYNEQFF.

This clonotype occurred many times. J is TRBJ2-2 and V is TRBV5-1; 7 bases map to TRBD2. The CDR3 consists of 15 residues. V gave up 4 bases and J gave up 6 bases; unmatched junction bases: 9. Per germline, CDR1 SGHRS and CDR2 YFSETQ. The CDR3 nucleotides read TGCGCCAGCAGCACCGGTCTAGCGGTACCCGGGGAGCTGTTTTTT. Its protein is CASSTGLAVPGELFF.

This clonotype has at least ten counts. V usage is TRBV29-1 and J usage is TRBJ1-2, with 7 bases identical to TRBD1. This CDR3 is built from 12 residues. The junction had 6 bases not matched to a gene; V was cut back by 6 bases and J by 5 bases. Looked up from germline, CDR1 is SQVTM and CDR2 is ANQGSEA. CDR3 loop: CSVVTGVYGYTF. CDR3 coding DNA: TGCAGCGTAGTTACAGGGGTTTATGGCTACACCTTC. Full variable domain (missing parts from reference TRBV29-1 and TRBJ1-2): SAVISQKPSRDICQRGTSLTIQCQVDSQVTMMFWYRQQPGQSLTLIATANQGSEATYESGFVIDKFPISRPNLTFSTLTVSNMSPEDSSIYLCSVVTGVYGYTFGSGTRLTVV.

This clonotype was counted once. A clone one base away is much larger, so this may be a read error. Because the CDR3 is missing its conserved closing phenylalanine or tryptophan, this is likely a read error. DNA for the CDR3: TGTGCCAGCAGCTTAGATACAGGGAGGGCTGAGCAGTTCCTC. Its translation: CASSLDTGRAEQFL. The genes are TRBV7-2 and TRBJ2-1; D perhaps matches TRBD2 (7 bases). With 1 base removed from V and 9 bases from J, the gap between germline ends came to 13 bases. This CDR3 has 14 amino acids. Germline-derived CDR1 and CDR2 are SGHTA and FQGNSA.

V gene TRBV7-9 combines with J gene TRBJ2-4; D is possibly TRBD1 (5 bases). Per the germline V gene, CDR1 is SEHNR and CDR2 is FQNEAQ (reference sequence). This CDR3 contains 14 residues. Trimming took off 6 bases at V and 3 bases at J, with 12 bases between the two ends. The DNA of the CDR3 is TGTGCCAGCAGTCTCCAGGGCGGCAAAAACATTCAGTACTTC. This sequence encodes CASSLQGGKNIQYF.

The chain uses TRBV7-2 and TRBJ1-2, with TRBD1 as a possible D gene (5 bases). Germline assignment: CDR1 SGHTA and CDR2 FQGNSA. The V end lost 4 bases, the J end lost 2 bases, and 11 bases lay between the germline ends. There are 14 residues in the CDR3. The CDR3 coding sequence is TGTGCCAGCAGCTCAGCGGGGGGGAACTATGGCTACACCTTC. Encoded protein: CASSSAGGNYGYTF.

This clonotype was recorded a few times. This chain connects TRBV20-1 to TRBJ1-3; D is ambiguous. The CDR3 sequence is 14 residues long. CDR1 is DFQATT, CDR2 SNEGSKA, per germline (reference sequence). Trimming removed 0 bases at V and 0 bases at J, with 6 bases between. DNA for the CDR3: TGCAGTGCTAGAGATGCCAGCTCTGGAAACACCATATATTTT. Its protein is CSARDASSGNTIYF.